The clone carrying this TCR beta chain has just a few counts. The antigen remains undetermined. Trimming at V came to 1 base and at J to 9 bases, leaving 8 bases not matched to a gene. The CDR3 contains 14 residues. The germline CDR1 and CDR2 sequences are SQVTM and ANQGSEA. These data are taken from a study of CD8 T cells in ankylosing spondylitis. Study-level results: In ankylosing spondylitis patients, matched synovial fluid reportedly showed significant enrichment of disease-linked clones. A subset of motif variants has previously been described in the synovial fluid and blood of reactive arthritis.

5'-RACE, quantitative and with molecular barcodes, yielded the TCR beta libraries. Via MiXCR, TCRdb re-called the 5' RACE reads, giving one row per CDR3 protein. The table includes roughly 230,000 distinct CDR3 sequences, 15% to 20% detected once. The genes are TRBV29-1 and TRBJ2-1; TRBD2 matches at 8 bases. The receptor comes from a male donor with ankylosing spondylitis or in good health (not recorded which). The sample taken for sequencing was blood, either unsorted or a sorted T cell fraction (not recorded which). CDR3: CSVEGLASGGEQFF. The CDR3 nucleotides are TGCAGCGTTGAAGGACTAGCCAGCGGGGGTGAGCAGTTCTTC.